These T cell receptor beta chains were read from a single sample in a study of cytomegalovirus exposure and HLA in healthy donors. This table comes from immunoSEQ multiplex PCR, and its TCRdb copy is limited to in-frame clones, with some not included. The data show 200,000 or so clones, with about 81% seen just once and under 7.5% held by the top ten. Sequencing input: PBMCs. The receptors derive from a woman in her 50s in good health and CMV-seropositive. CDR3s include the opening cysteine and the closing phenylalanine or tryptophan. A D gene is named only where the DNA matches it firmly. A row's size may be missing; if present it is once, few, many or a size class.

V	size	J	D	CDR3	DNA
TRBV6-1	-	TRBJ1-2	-	CASSLQVNYGYTF	TGTGCCAGCAGCCTTCAGGTCAACTATGGCTACACCTTC
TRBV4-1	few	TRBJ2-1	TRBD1	CASSPGTGQSSYNEQFF	TGCGCCAGCAGCCCTGGGACAGGTCAAAGCTCCTACAATGAGCAGTTCTTC
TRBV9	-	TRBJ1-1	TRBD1	CASSVAARTGLNTEAFF	TGTGCCAGCAGCGTAGCCGCGAGGACAGGACTGAACACTGAAGCTTTCTTT
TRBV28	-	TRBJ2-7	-	CASSFSRDYEQYF	TGTGCCAGCAGTTTCTCGCGGGACTACGAGCAGTACTTC
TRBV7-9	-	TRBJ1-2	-	CSSIPTGYGYTF	TGTTCCAGCATCCCTACAGGGTATGGCTACACCTTC
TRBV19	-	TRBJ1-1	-	CASSPPGITEAFF	TGTGCCAGCAGTCCACCAGGGATAACTGAAGCTTTCTTT
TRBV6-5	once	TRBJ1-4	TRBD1	CASSPQGRLDEKLFF	TGTGCCAGCAGTCCACAGGGGAGGTTGGATGAAAAACTGTTTTTT
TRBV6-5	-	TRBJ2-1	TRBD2	CASSLLREGNEQFF	TGTGCCAGCAGTCTTCTAAGGGAGGGCAATGAGCAGTTCTTC
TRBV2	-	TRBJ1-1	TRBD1	CASKGQGLTEAFF	TGTGCCAGCAAGGGACAGGGCCTGACTGAAGCTTTCTTT
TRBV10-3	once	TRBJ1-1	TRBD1	CASANQGTGNTEAFF	TGTGCCAGCGCCAATCAGGGGACAGGGAACACTGAAGCTTTCTTT
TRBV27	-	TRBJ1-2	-	CASSLLGGSYGYTF	TGTGCCAGCAGTTTGCTCGGGGGAAGCTATGGCTACACCTTC
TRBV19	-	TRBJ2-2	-	CASSPRAGNTGELFF	TGTGCCAGTAGTCCGCGTGCAGGGAACACCGGGGAGCTGTTTTTT
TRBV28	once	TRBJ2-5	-	CASSLYAQGFEKTQYF	TGTGCCAGCAGTTTATATGCGCAGGGATTCGAGAAGACCCAGTACTTC
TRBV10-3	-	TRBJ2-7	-	CAINSGDQSYEQYF	TGTGCCATCAATAGCGGCGACCAGTCCTACGAGCAGTACTTC
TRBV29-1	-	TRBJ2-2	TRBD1	CSVGTGNPGELFF	TGCAGCGTTGGGACAGGGAACCCCGGGGAGCTGTTTTTT
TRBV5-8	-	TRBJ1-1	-	CASSVGLLPGAEAFF	TGTGCCAGCAGCGTGGGATTACTCCCAGGCGCTGAAGCTTTCTTT
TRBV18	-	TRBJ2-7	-	CASSPSTKPDEQYF	TGTGCCAGCTCACCCTCGACTAAACCCGACGAGCAGTACTTC
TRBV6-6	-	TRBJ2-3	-	CASSTGVDTQYF	TGTGCCAGCTCCACGGGGGTAGATACGCAGTATTTT
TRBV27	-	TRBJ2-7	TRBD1	CASSLRGDSSYEQYF	TGTGCCAGCAGTCTTCGAGGGGACAGCTCCTACGAGCAGTACTTC
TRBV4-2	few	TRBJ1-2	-	CASSQEVSGKGGFYGYTF	TGTGCCAGCAGCCAAGAAGTCTCGGGGAAGGGAGGGTTCTATGGCTACACCTTC
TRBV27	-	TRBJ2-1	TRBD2	CASTGPPGLAGFSYNEQFF	TGTGCCAGTACAGGGCCCCCTGGACTAGCGGGGTTTTCCTACAATGAGCAGTTCTTC
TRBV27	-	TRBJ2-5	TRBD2	CASSLGGEETQYF	TGTGCCAGCAGTTTGGGGGGGGAAGAGACCCAGTACTTC
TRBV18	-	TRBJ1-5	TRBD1	CASSPLGSRDSLQPQHF	TGTGCCAGCTCACCCCTAGGGAGCCGGGACAGCCTTCAGCCCCAGCATTTT
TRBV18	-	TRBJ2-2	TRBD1	CASSPLFWDRGRDTGELFF	TGTGCCAGCTCACCACTATTTTGGGACAGGGGGCGCGACACCGGGGAGCTGTTTTTT
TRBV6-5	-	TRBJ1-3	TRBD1	CASSRQGSGNTIYF	TGTGCCAGCAGTAGACAGGGCTCTGGAAACACCATATATTTT
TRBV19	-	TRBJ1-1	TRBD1	CASSISDRGTEAFF	TGTGCCAGTAGTATAAGTGACAGGGGAACTGAAGCTTTCTTT
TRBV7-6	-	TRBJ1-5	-	CASSLGSGDQPQHF	TGTGCCAGCAGCTTAGGTTCGGGGGATCAGCCCCAGCATTTT
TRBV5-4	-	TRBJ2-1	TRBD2	CASSLDTSGRRNEQFF	TGTGCCAGCAGCTTGGATACTAGCGGGAGAAGGAATGAGCAGTTCTTC
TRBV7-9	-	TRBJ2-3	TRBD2	CASTSRGGSGQLGTDTQYF	TGTGCCAGCACCTCCCGCGGGGGTAGCGGACAACTGGGCACAGATACGCAGTATTTT
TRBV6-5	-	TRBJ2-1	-	CASSYGGGYDEQFF	TGTGCCAGCAGTTACGGAGGGGGCTATGATGAGCAGTTCTTC
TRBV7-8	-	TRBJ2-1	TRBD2	CASSLPVLAGNKQFF	TGTGCCAGCAGCTTACCCGTGCTAGCGGGAAATAAACAGTTCTTC
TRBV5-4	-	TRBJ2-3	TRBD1	CASSRRDRLPDTQYF	TGTGCCAGCAGCCGCCGGGACAGGCTACCAGATACGCAGTATTTT
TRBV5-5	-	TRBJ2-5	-	CASSLGTGLARTQYF	TGTGCCAGCAGCTTGGGCACAGGCCTAGCGAGGACCCAGTACTTC
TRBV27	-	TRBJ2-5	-	CASSLSRGAIETGTQYF	TGTGCCAGCAGTTTATCTCGGGGGGCGATAGAAACGGGGACCCAGTACTTC
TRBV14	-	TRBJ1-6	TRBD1	CASSQDGQGNSPLHF	TGTGCCAGCAGCCAAGACGGACAGGGGAATTCACCCCTCCACTTT
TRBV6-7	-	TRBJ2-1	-	CASRTGTTYNEQFF	TGTGCCAGCAGAACCGGGACAACTTACAATGAGCAGTTCTTC
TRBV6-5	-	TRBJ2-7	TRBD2	CASSYQTGTNLYEQYF	TGTGCCAGCAGTTACCAAACCGGGACTAACCTCTACGAGCAGTACTTC
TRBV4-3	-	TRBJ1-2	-	CASSQDQGTAGDYGYTF	TGCGCCAGCAGCCAAGATCAAGGAACGGCCGGGGACTATGGCTACACCTTC
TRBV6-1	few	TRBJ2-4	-	CASSEGRALAKNSQYF	TGTGCCAGCAGTGAAGGGCGGGCGCTAGCCAAAAACAGTCAGTACTTC
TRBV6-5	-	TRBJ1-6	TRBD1	CASSYSDRADSPLHF	TGTGCCAGCAGTTACTCGGACAGGGCTGATTCACCCCTCCACTTT
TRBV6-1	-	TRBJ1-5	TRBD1	CASRHTGTGVQPQHF	TGTGCCAGCAGACACACCGGGACAGGGGTCCAGCCCCAGCATTTT
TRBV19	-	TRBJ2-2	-	CASSVTPSTGELFF	TGTGCCAGTAGTGTTACACCATCCACCGGGGAGCTGTTTTTT
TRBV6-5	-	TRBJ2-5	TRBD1	CASSRTGAQETQYF	TGTGCCAGCAGTAGGACAGGGGCCCAAGAGACCCAGTACTTC
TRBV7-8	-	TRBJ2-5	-	CASSLAAGGYQETQYF	TGTGCCAGCAGCTTAGCGGCAGGGGGGTACCAAGAGACCCAGTACTTC
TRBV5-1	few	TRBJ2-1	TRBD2	CASTGLAGSSYNEQFF	TGCGCCAGCACCGGACTAGCGGGAAGCTCCTACAATGAGCAGTTCTTC
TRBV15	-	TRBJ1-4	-	CATGERNEKLFF	TGTGCCACTGGAGAAAGGAATGAAAAACTGTTTTTT
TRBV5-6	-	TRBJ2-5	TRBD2	CASSLTSGRGVTQETQYF	TGTGCCAGCAGCCTAACTAGCGGGAGGGGGGTAACCCAAGAGACCCAGTACTTC
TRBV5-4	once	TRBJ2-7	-	CASSFVAGPSPAYEQYF	TGTGCCAGCAGCTTTGTGGCAGGCCCTTCACCTGCCTACGAGCAGTACTTC
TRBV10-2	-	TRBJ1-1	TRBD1	CASSEDRGLRQAFF	TGCGCCAGCAGTGAGGACAGGGGGCTGAGGCAAGCTTTCTTT
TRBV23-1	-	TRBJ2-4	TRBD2	CASSPTGLVGKNIQYF	TGCGCCAGCAGTCCGACCGGACTAGTGGGCAAAAACATTCAGTACTTC
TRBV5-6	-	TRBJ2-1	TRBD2	CASSGRTRHSYNEQFF	TGTGCCAGCAGCGGCCGGACTAGGCACAGTTACAATGAGCAGTTCTTC
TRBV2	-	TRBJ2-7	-	CASSTTQYEQYF	TGTGCCAGCAGCACGACACAGTACGAGCAGTACTTC
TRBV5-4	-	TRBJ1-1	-	CASSLRPRGTEAFF	TGTGCCAGCAGCTTGAGGCCCCGGGGCACTGAAGCTTTCTTT
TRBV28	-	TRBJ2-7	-	CASKGVSYEQYF	TGTGCCAGCAAAGGAGTTTCCTACGAGCAGTACTTC
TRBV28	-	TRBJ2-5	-	CASSKAGALQETQYF	TGTGCCAGCAGTAAAGCAGGCGCCCTTCAAGAGACCCAGTACTTC
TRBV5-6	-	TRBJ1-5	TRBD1	CASSLAGQGLGPQHF	TGTGCCAGCAGCTTGGCCGGACAGGGCCTAGGGCCCCAGCATTTT
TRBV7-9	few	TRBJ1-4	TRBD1	CSSSSRGGENEKLFF	TGTTCCAGCAGCTCAAGAGGGGGCGAGAATGAAAAACTGTTTTTT